One sample yielded the 28 T cell receptor beta chains listed below, sequenced in a study of siplizumab effects on memory and regulatory T cells (dated by TCRdb to between 2018 and 2021). Preparation of the library involved the immunoSEQ multiplex PCR assay. This is the immuneACCESS table as TCRdb keeps it, with only in-frame sequences that have V and J called. A part of the clones is gone; compared with another copy, unresolved V genes explain less than half, and the rest is unexplained. The table for this sample lists some 96,000 clones; 91% of them were counted only once. Jointly, the top ten make up 0.13% to 0.15% of the sample. The specimen sequenced was CD4+ T cells sorted from blood. The receptors stem from a human donor in good health.

The V gene is TRBV2, the J gene TRBJ1-1, with TRBD1 identical over 8 bases. After removal of 7 bases from V and 4 bases from J, the junction contained 5 bases not matched to a gene. The CDR3 sequence is 13 residues long. The germline CDR1 and CDR2 sequences are SNHLY and FYNNEI. The CDR3 here is CASTGQGITEAFF. The CDR3 DNA is TGTGCCAGCACCGGACAGGGAATCACTGAAGCTTTCTTT.

V is TRBV5-6 and J is TRBJ2-5; D remains ambiguous. V gave up 2 bases and J gave up 0 bases, with 5 bases separating them. The CDR3 length is 13 residues. CDR1 is SGHDT and CDR2 is YYEEEE in the germline V gene. CDR3 sequence (DNA): TGTGCCAGCAGCTTAGGTTACCAAGAGACCCAGTACTTC. Translating it yields CASSLGYQETQYF.

This rearrangement joins TRBV5-1 to TRBJ2-3; D may match TRBD1 or TRBD2 (5 bases each). V lost 7 bases, J lost 4 bases, and 16 bases lay in between. The CDR3 loop spans 14 amino acids. The germline V gene encodes CDR1 SGHRS and CDR2 YFSETQ. The CDR3 DNA reads as TGCGCCAGCGTAGCCGGGGCTTACGCAGATACGCAGTATTTT. Its protein is CASVAGAYADTQYF.

The V and J genes are TRBV27 and TRBJ1-1; D gene ambiguous. CDR3 size: 13 residues. Germline lookup yields CDR1 MNHEY and CDR2 SMNVEV (reference sequence). Trimming took off 4 bases at V and 1 base at J, with 7 bases between the two ends. The CDR3 spells CASSWEQNTEAFF. The DNA for the CDR3 is TGTGCCAGCAGTTGGGAACAGAACACTGAAGCTTTCTTT.

The chain uses TRBV7-2 and TRBJ2-7; D may be TRBD1 (6 bases). V lost 4 bases and J lost 4, with 14 bases in between. This CDR3 region has 14 residues. Germline-derived CDR1 and CDR2 are SGHTA and FQGNSA. CDR3 nucleotide sequence: TGTGCCAGCAGCTCCGGGACAAATACTTACGAGCAGTACTTC. Encoded protein: CASSSGTNTYEQYF.

Only one count was recorded for this clone. CDR3 DNA sequence: TGTGCCAGCAGCTTAGGGAGGGGACAAGAGACCCAGTACTTC. Its translation: CASSLGRGQETQYF. This sequence joins TRBV11-3 and TRBJ2-5, with D possibly being TRBD2 (6 bases). In germline, CDR1 is SGHNT, CDR2 YENEEA. The V gene lost 1 base and the J gene lost 2 bases, with 8 bases spanning the gap. This CDR3 has 14 residues.

The V and J genes are TRBV27 and TRBJ2-7, with TRBD1 identical over 8 bases. The CDR3 contains 16 residues. The J segment lost 0 bases and the V segment lost 5 bases, leaving 9 bases of the junction unmatched. Germline lookup yields CDR1 MNHEY and CDR2 SMNVEV (reference sequence). The CDR3 region is CASSPRTGIGSYEQYF. Here the CDR3 DNA reads TGTGCCAGCAGTCCGAGGACAGGGATAGGCTCCTACGAGCAGTACTTC.

V usage is TRBV14 and J usage is TRBJ2-7; D call uncertain. CDR3 length equals 11 residues. V lost 1 base and J 3 bases, leaving 1 base between the germline ends. Germline lookup yields CDR1 SGHDN and CDR2 FVKESK. Here the CDR3 DNA reads TGTGCCAGCAGCCAAGTCTACGAGCAGTACTTC. Translated: CASSQVYEQYF. Together with reference TRBV14 and TRBJ2-7, the CDR3 gives the full variable domain: EAGVTQFPSHSVIEKGQTVTLRCDPISGHDNLYWYRRVMGKEIKFLLHFVKESKQDESGMPNNRFLAERTGGTYSTLKVQPAELEDSGVYFCASSQVYEQYFGPGTRLTVT.

The rearrangement joins TRBV7-9 to TRBJ2-7, with TRBD1 identical over 10 bases. The V gene's germline CDR1 is SEHNR and CDR2 FQNEAQ (reference sequence). The CDR3 sequence is 15 residues long. With V trimmed by 6 bases and J by 0 bases, 5 bases remained unmatched. This chain's CDR3 is CASSGRDRGSYEQYF. For the CDR3, the DNA is TGTGCCAGCAGTGGTCGGGACAGGGGCTCCTACGAGCAGTACTTC. Full variable domain (rest looked up from reference TRBV7-9 and TRBJ2-7): DTGVSQNPRHKITKRGQNVTFRCDPISEHNRLYWYRQTLGQGPEFLTYFQNEAQLEKSRLLSDRFSAERPKGSFSTLEIQRTEQGDSAMYLCASSGRDRGSYEQYFGPGTRLTVT.

This chain joins TRBV2 and TRBJ2-2; no firm D call. V lost 6 bases to trimming and J lost 1 base, with 3 bases between them. The CDR3 spans 12 residues. The germline CDR1 and CDR2 sequences are SNHLY and FYNNEI. Here the CDR3 reads CASSGNTGELFF. Here the CDR3 DNA reads TGTGCCAGCAGCGGGAACACCGGGGAGCTGTTTTTT. Filled out from reference TRBV2 and TRBJ2-2, the complete variable domain reads EPEVTQTPSHQVTQMGQEVILRCVPISNHLYFYWYRQILGQKVEFLVSFYNNEISEKSEIFDDQFSVERPDGSNFTLKIRSTKLEDSAMYFCASSGNTGELFFGEGSRLTVL.

This rearrangement joins TRBV9 to TRBJ2-1; 10 nucleotides align to TRBD2. V trimming: 1 base; J trimming: 4 bases; junction bases outside the gene matches: 5. Germline V gene sequence: CDR1 SGDLS, CDR2 YYNGEE. The CDR3 runs to 16 residues. CDR3 loop: CASSVTSSGGYNEQFF. The CDR3 nucleotides are TGTGCCAGCAGCGTAACCTCTAGCGGGGGATACAATGAGCAGTTCTTC. Drawing the rest from reference TRBV9 and TRBJ2-1, the complete variable domain is DSGVTQTPKHLITATGQRVTLRCSPRSGDLSVYWYQQSLDQGLQFLIQYYNGEERAKGNILERFSAQQFPDLHSELNLSSLELGDSALYFCASSVTSSGGYNEQFFGPGTRLTVL.

The table lists this clone with a count of one. The genes are TRBV5-4 and TRBJ2-1; 7 positions agree with TRBD1. CDR1 and CDR2 from the germline V gene are SGHNT and YYREEE (reference sequence). This CDR3 has 16 amino acids. V shed 4 bases and J 0 bases; nucleotides not matched to a gene: 7. This chain's CDR3 is CASSQGQERSYNEQFF. CDR3 nucleotide sequence: TGTGCCAGCAGCCAAGGACAGGAACGCTCCTACAATGAGCAGTTCTTC.

The rearrangement links TRBV5-1 to TRBJ1-1; no clear D gene. Trimming took 0 bases from V and 1 from J, leaving 7 bases between them. The CDR3 spans 14 residues. Germline V gives CDR1 SGHRS, CDR2 YFSETQ. The CDR3 sequence: CASSLDGWNTEAFF. CDR3 nucleotides: TGCGCCAGCAGCTTGGACGGCTGGAACACTGAAGCTTTCTTT.

The chain combines TRBV7-2 with TRBJ1-2; D unclear. CDR3 size: 11 residues. Trimming removed 6 bases from V and 7 bases from J, with 9 bases in between. Germline CDR1 SGHTA, CDR2 FQGNSA. The CDR3 DNA follows: TGTGCCAGCAGTTGGGCCGGTGGCTACACCTTC. Its translation is CASSWAGGYTF. Combining the CDR3 with reference TRBV7-2 and TRBJ1-2 gives the whole variable domain GAGVSQSPSNKVTEKGKDVELRCDPISGHTALYWYRQSLGQGLEFLIYFQGNSAPDKSGLPSDRFSAERTGGSVSTLTIQRTQQEDSAVYLCASSWAGGYTFGSGTRLTVV.

The table lists this clone with a count of one. The rearrangement joins TRBV5-6 to TRBJ1-1, with 8 positions matching TRBD1. The CDR3 covers 14 residues. Germline loops: CDR1 SGHDT, CDR2 YYEEEE. V dropped 4 bases and J dropped 10; count of bases not matched to a gene: 12. The DNA for the CDR3 is TGTGCCAGCAGCCCCCTCGTTGGACAGGGTGGAGCTTTCTTT. It specifies CASSPLVGQGGAFF. The entire variable domain, with the rest obtained from reference TRBV5-6 and TRBJ1-1, is as follows: DAGVTQSPTHLIKTRGQQVTLRCSPKSGHDTVSWYQQALGQGPQFIFQYYEEEERQRGNFPDRFSGHQFPNYSSELNVNALLLGDSALYLCASSPLVGQGGAFFGQGTRLTVV.

This chain uses TRBV7-3 with TRBJ1-2; TRBD1 aligns across 11 bases. Germline lookup yields CDR1 SGHTA and CDR2 FQGTGA. The CDR3 length is 14 residues. The trim removed 5 bases at V and 8 bases at J, leaving 7 bases unmatched. The DNA for the CDR3 is TGTGCCAGCAGCCGAGGGACAGGGGGGCAAGGCTACACCTTC. Translating it yields CASSRGTGGQGYTF.

The CDR3, as DNA: TGTGCCACCTCTTACGGGGGAGAGACCCAGTACTTC. Translated, it gives CATSYGGETQYF. V gene TRBV19 combines with J gene TRBJ2-5; D might be TRBD2 (6 bases). Deletions cut 10 bases from V and 4 bases from J, with 13 bases between. Per the germline V gene, CDR1 is LNHDA and CDR2 is SQIVND (reference sequence). The CDR3 totals 12 residues.

The chain couples TRBV7-2 to TRBJ2-7, with 7 positions matching TRBD1. The CDR3 runs to 14 residues. Germline-derived CDR1 and CDR2 are SGHTA and FQGNSA. V lost 2 bases to trimming and J lost 2 bases; unmatched junction nucleotides: 3. Here the CDR3 reads CASSLMTGPYEQYF. The CDR3 coding sequence is TGTGCCAGCAGCTTAATGACAGGGCCCTACGAGCAGTACTTC.

The chain uses TRBV19 and TRBJ1-5; the match to TRBD1 covers 8 bases. Germline V gives CDR1 LNHDA, CDR2 SQIVND (reference sequence). The junction had 16 bases not matched to a gene; V was cut back by 5 bases and J by 7 bases. The CDR3 extends over 17 amino acids. CDR3 DNA: TGTGCCAGTAGTCATAACGGGCCGGGACAGGCGAGCCAGCCCCAGCATTTT. Amino acid sequence: CASSHNGPGQASQPQHF. Filled out from reference TRBV19 and TRBJ1-5, the complete variable domain reads DGGITQSPKYLFRKEGQNVTLSCEQNLNHDAMYWYRQDPGQGLRLIYYSQIVNDFQKGDIAEGYSVSREKKESFPLTVTSAQKNPTAFYLCASSHNGPGQASQPQHFGDGTRLSIL.

This chain links TRBV11-2 with TRBJ2-7, with TRBD1 as a possible D gene (5 bases). Per germline, CDR1 SGHAT and CDR2 FQNNGV. The CDR3 runs to 11 residues. V lost 5 bases and J lost 7, with 9 bases in between. The CDR3 nucleotides are TGTGCCAGCAGCATCGCAGGGGAGCAGTACTTC. The encoded protein is CASSIAGEQYF.

V is TRBV18 and J is TRBJ1-1; D gene ambiguous. Germline V gene sequence: CDR1 KGHSH, CDR2 LQKENI. The CDR3 loop spans 16 amino acids. V was clipped by 0 bases and J by 0 bases, with 11 bases between them. Here the CDR3 reads CASSPPSGRLNTEAFF. The CDR3 region has the DNA TGTGCCAGCTCACCACCGAGCGGCCGATTGAACACTGAAGCTTTCTTT.

The chain uses TRBV30 and TRBJ2-3; D unclear. The CDR3 is 15 amino acids. The germline V gene encodes CDR1 GTSNPN and CDR2 SVGIG (reference sequence). The V end was cut by 0 bases, the J end by 0 bases, with 10 bases between. The CDR3 sequence is CAWSVLWSSTDTQYF. The CDR3 region has the DNA TGTGCCTGGAGTGTACTCTGGAGCAGCACAGATACGCAGTATTTT.

V usage is TRBV28 and J usage is TRBJ1-1; the D gene is possibly TRBD1 (5 bases). Deletions cut 3 bases from V and 2 bases from J, with 16 bases between. This CDR3 region has 16 residues. Germline CDR1 and CDR2: MDHEN and SYDVKM. The chain's CDR3 is CASSFQDNFFNTEAFF. CDR3 DNA sequence: TGTGCCAGCAGTTTTCAGGACAACTTTTTTAACACTGAAGCTTTCTTT.

The chain joins TRBV5-1 to TRBJ2-1; tentatively, D is TRBD2 (5 bases). The CDR3 totals 15 residues. The V gene's germline CDR1 is SGHRS and CDR2 YFSETQ. V dropped 1 base and J dropped 0 bases, with 8 bases sitting between them. The chain's CDR3 is CASSLPGSSYNEQFF. Here the CDR3 DNA reads TGCGCCAGCAGCTTGCCGGGAAGCTCCTACAATGAGCAGTTCTTC.

J is TRBJ1-2 and V is TRBV25-1; D unclear. Germline CDR1 and CDR2: MGHDK and SYGVNS. Trimming cost V 4 bases and J 4 bases, with 7 bases left between them. The CDR3 length is 12 residues. The CDR3 DNA reads as TGTGCCAGCAGTGGGACTTCCTATGGCTACACCTTC. This codes for CASSGTSYGYTF.

The chain uses TRBV2 and TRBJ2-1, with 10 bases fitting TRBD1. This CDR3 is built from 15 residues. J lost 7 bases, V lost 5 bases, and 8 bases had no gene match. CDR1 and CDR2 (germline): SNHLY, FYNNEI. CDR3: CASSPGQGVRNEQFF. CDR3 DNA sequence: TGTGCCAGCAGTCCAGGACAGGGGGTAAGGAATGAGCAGTTCTTC.

The chain couples TRBV5-1 to TRBJ2-5; D is ambiguous. In germline, CDR1 is SGHRS, CDR2 YFSETQ. The CDR3 totals 15 residues. The ends were cut back, 0 bases at V and 1 base at J, with 10 bases in the middle. Written as DNA, the CDR3 is TGCGCCAGCAGCTTGGTGGTACAGCTCCAAGAGACCCAGTACTTC. Residues: CASSLVVQLQETQYF.

The CDR3 sequence: CASSPVGGGALETQYF. DNA for the CDR3: TGTGCCAGCAGCCCCGTTGGCGGGGGGGCCCTAGAGACCCAGTACTTC. The chain joins TRBV7-7 to TRBJ2-5, with 9 bases lining up with TRBD2. The CDR3 spans 16 residues. From germline, CDR1 is SSHAT and CDR2 FNYEAQ (reference sequence). V was clipped by 5 bases and J by 4 bases; unmatched bases: 11.